Listed here are 11 T cell receptor beta chains from one sample, sequenced in a study of regulatory T cells in long-lasting Graves disease. Arm-PCR of CDR3 regions and iRepertoire HTBI primers were the basis on which TCR beta libraries were built. MiXCR was run by TCRdb on the multiplex PCR reads, yielding one entry per CDR3 protein. The sample lists 350,000 to 450,000 distinct CDR3 sequences; around 16% were seen once. Described time point: newly diagnosed GD, antithyroid drugs for less than 3 months. From PBMCs, RNA was extracted and then used to make the TCR library. These data were likewise used in another study, on T cells in Graves' hyperthyroidism and ophthalmopathy.

Material: peripheral blood mononuclear cells (PBMCs), obtained at new diagnosis, from a patient treated with antithyroid drugs. The origin of the receptors is a woman aged 35 to 49 with Graves disease.

V usage is TRBV6-2 or TRBV6-3 and J usage is TRBJ2-3; no reliable D call. The germline gives CDR1 MNHEY, CDR2 SVGEGT. V lost 7 bases and J 3 bases, leaving 17 bases between the germline ends. This CDR3 has 15 amino acids. CDR3: CASKRTHLRTDTQYF. DNA of the CDR3: TGTGCCAGCAAAAGGACCCACCTCAGGACAGATACGCAGTATTTT.

This clonotype was counted only a few times. V and J are TRBV9 and TRBJ2-1, with 9 positions matching TRBD2. The germline V gene has CDR1 SGDLS and CDR2 YYNGEE. The CDR3 spans 16 residues. Losses at the gene ends were 0 bases for V and 4 bases for J; bases not matched to a gene: 5. CDR3: CASSVGSGRAYNEQFF. DNA for the CDR3: TGTGCCAGCAGCGTAGGTAGCGGGAGAGCGTACAATGAGCAGTTCTTC.

This clonotype was detected many times. The chain carries TRBV12-3 or TRBV12-4 and TRBJ2-7, with a weak D call TRBD1 (6 bases). The ends were cut back, 5 bases at V and 2 bases at J, with 10 bases in the middle. This CDR3 has 13 residues. CDR3 nucleotides: TGTGCCAGCAGTCCGGGACAAGCCTACGAGCAGTACTTC. It encodes CASSPGQAYEQYF.

Many counts were recorded for this clonotype. The V call is TRBV28, the J call TRBJ1-1; unclear D gene. Trimming left V 3 bases short and J 4 bases short, with 6 bases between. This CDR3 contains 12 residues. Germline V CDR1 and CDR2: MDHEN, SYDVKM. The CDR3 coding sequence is TGTGCCAGCAGTTTTAAGGGCACTGAAGCTTTCTTT. Its translation is CASSFKGTEAFF.

This sequence joins TRBV6-5 and TRBJ1-5, with D uncertain. This CDR3 contains 16 residues. V was trimmed by 5 bases and J by 5 bases, leaving 19 bases between them. Germline CDR1 reads MNHEY; CDR2 reads SVGAGI. The chain's CDR3 is CASSQPSWRLDQPQHF. For the CDR3, the DNA is TGTGCCAGCAGTCAACCCTCATGGAGGCTTGATCAGCCCCAGCATTTT.

This clonotype was seen ten or more times. This chain uses TRBV30 with TRBJ1-1; perhaps TRBD1 as D (6 bases). CDR1 is GTSNPN, CDR2 SVGIG, per germline (reference sequence). Trimming shortened V by 0 bases and J by 7 bases, and 12 bases separated the two germline ends. The CDR3 length is 13 residues. CDR3 in DNA: TGTGCCTGGAGTGTGGGGGGGGGCCGTGAAGCTTTCTTT. Encoded protein: CAWSVGGGREAFF.

Concerning this clonotype itself: A much larger clone is a single base away; this may be a read error. J is TRBJ2-5 and V is TRBV19; 8 nucleotides match TRBD1. The end of the DNA aligns better with TRBJ2-1, so the J call may be wrong. The CDR3 is 13 residues long. Germline assignment: CDR1 LNHDA and CDR2 SQIVND (reference sequence). The CDR3 is CASSAAGGVEQFF. DNA of the CDR3: TGTGCCAGTAGTGCTGCAGGGGGCGTTGAGCAGTTCTTC.

Only a few counts were recorded for this clonotype. The CDR3 sequence: CASSLDSQVEAFF. As DNA, the CDR3 is TGCGCCAGCAGCTTGGATTCACAGGTAGAAGCTTTCTTT. The chain has TRBV5-1 and TRBJ1-1; a weak D match, TRBD1 (5 bases). The CDR3 consists of 13 residues. Germline loops: CDR1 SGHRS, CDR2 YFSETQ. V was pared by 0 bases and J by 8 bases, with 11 bases between.

This clonotype came up many times. The chain links TRBV28 to TRBJ1-3, with D possibly being TRBD1 (5 bases). This CDR3 is 15 amino acids long. V lost 3 bases to trimming and J lost 7 bases, with 16 bases between them. The germline V gene has CDR1 MDHEN and CDR2 SYDVKM. CDR3: CASSLGGVGPNTIYF. In DNA, the CDR3 is TGTGCCAGCAGTTTGGGGGGGGTGGGCCCCAACACCATATATTTT.

The sample holds many counts of this clonotype. This chain uses TRBV7-2 with TRBJ2-1, with a possible D match to TRBD2 (5 bases). V was clipped by 5 bases and J by 4 bases, with 18 bases between them. This CDR3 spans 16 amino acids. Looked up from germline, CDR1 is SGHTA and CDR2 is FQGNSA. CDR3 nucleotide sequence: TGTGCCAGCAGCCCGGGCGCAGGAGGAATTTACAATGAGCAGTTCTTC. Translating it yields CASSPGAGGIYNEQFF.

This clonotype was picked up many times. The rearrangement joins TRBV28 to TRBJ1-4; D unclear. The CDR3 consists of 13 residues. Trimming cost V 3 bases and J 8 bases, with 10 bases left between them. Germline assignment: CDR1 MDHEN and CDR2 SYDVKM. The CDR3 loop reads CASSFRTAEKLFF. For the CDR3, the DNA is TGTGCCAGCAGTTTCCGGACCGCCGAAAAACTGTTTTTT.